A selection of T cell receptor beta chains follows, all from one sample in a study of T cell responses to AZD1222 COVID-19 vaccine. Sequenced by immunoSEQ multiplex PCR; TCRdb stores in-frame clones only, minus some. The repertoire has 200,000 or so clones, approximately 94% of them found once; the top ten carry about 9%. The sample was peripheral blood, taken on day 0 of AZD1222 vaccination. The receptors were gathered from an adult in good health. CDR3s include the opening cysteine and the closing phenylalanine or tryptophan. A D gene is named only where the DNA matches it firmly.

>TRBV19|TRBJ2-7|NA
TGTGCCAGTAGTTCTGAACTAGCCCGGTACGAGCAGTACTTC
CASSSELARYEQYF
>TRBV5-6|TRBJ1-2|NA
TGTGCCAGCATCAGGGACCGTGATGGCTACACCTTC
CASIRDRDGYTF
>TRBV20-1|TRBJ2-4|NA
TGCAGTGCTAGTTCTCAGGTCGCCAAAAACATTCAGTACTTC
CSASSQVAKNIQYF
>TRBV7-2|TRBJ2-7|NA
TGTGCCAGCAGCTTGCTCGGCTACGAGCAGTACTTC
CASSLLGYEQYF
>TRBV29-1|TRBJ2-5|NA
TGCAGCGTTGTACGGGAGACCCAGTACTTC
CSVVRETQYF
>TRBV18|TRBJ2-7|TRBD1
TGTGCCAGCTCACCACCGATATCTCTGGACAGGGGGCGCGAGCAGTACTTC
CASSPPISLDRGREQYF
>TRBV6-5|TRBJ2-7|TRBD2
TGTGCCAGCTGGGGCGGGAGCTACGAGCAGTACTTC
CASWGGSYEQYF
>TRBV12-3/TRBV12-4|TRBJ1-1|NA
TGTGCCAGCAGTTTATTCTTGGGCGGTGAAGCTTTCTTT
CASSLFLGGEAFF
>TRBV4-1|TRBJ2-7|NA
TGCGCCAGCAGCCAAGAGGAGGGGTCCTCCTACGAGCAGTACTTC
CASSQEEGSSYEQYF
>TRBV19|TRBJ1-3|NA
TGTGCCAGTAGTCCAAAGACAGCTATCTCTGGAAACACCATATATTTT
CASSPKTAISGNTIYF
>TRBV27|TRBJ1-2|NA
TGTGCCAGCAGCAGGGCGGGTTATGGCTACACCTTC
CASSRAGYGYTF
>TRBV28|TRBJ2-4|NA
TGTGCCAGCAGCCGAGATGCCAAAAACATTCAGTACTTC
CASSRDAKNIQYF
>TRBV6-5|TRBJ1-1|NA
TGTGCCAGCAAGAGACAGCTAACCGCGGACACTGAAGCTTTCTTT
CASKRQLTADTEAFF